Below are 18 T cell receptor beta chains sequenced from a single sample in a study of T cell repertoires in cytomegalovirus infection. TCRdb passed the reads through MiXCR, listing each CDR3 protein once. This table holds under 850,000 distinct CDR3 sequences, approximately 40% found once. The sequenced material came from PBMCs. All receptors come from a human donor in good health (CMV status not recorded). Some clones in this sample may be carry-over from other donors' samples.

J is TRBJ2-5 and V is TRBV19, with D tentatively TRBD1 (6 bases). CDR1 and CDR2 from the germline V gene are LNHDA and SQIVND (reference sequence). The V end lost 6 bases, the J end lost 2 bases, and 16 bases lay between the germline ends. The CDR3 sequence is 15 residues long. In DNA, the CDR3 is TGTGCCAGTAGAACTACCGGGACAAATCAAGAGACCCAGTACTTC. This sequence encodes CASRTTGTNQETQYF. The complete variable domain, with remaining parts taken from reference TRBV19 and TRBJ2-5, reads DGGITQSPKYLFRKEGQNVTLSCEQNLNHDAMYWYRQDPGQGLRLIYYSQIVNDFQKGDIAEGYSVSREKKESFPLTVTSAQKNPTAFYLCASRTTGTNQETQYFGPGTRLLVL.

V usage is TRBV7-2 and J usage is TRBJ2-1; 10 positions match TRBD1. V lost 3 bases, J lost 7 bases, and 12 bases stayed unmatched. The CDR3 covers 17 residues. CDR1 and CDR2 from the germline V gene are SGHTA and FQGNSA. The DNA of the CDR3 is TGTGCCAGCAGCTTGGCTTTCGGGACAGGGGCAAAAAATGAGCAGTTCTTC. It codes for CASSLAFGTGAKNEQFF.

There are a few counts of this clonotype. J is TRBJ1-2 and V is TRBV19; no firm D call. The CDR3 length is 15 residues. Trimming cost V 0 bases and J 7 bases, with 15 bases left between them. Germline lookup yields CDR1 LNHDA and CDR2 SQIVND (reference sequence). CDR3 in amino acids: CASSIDGTSTVGYTF. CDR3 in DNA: TGTGCCAGTAGTATAGATGGAACGTCGACGGTTGGCTACACCTTC.

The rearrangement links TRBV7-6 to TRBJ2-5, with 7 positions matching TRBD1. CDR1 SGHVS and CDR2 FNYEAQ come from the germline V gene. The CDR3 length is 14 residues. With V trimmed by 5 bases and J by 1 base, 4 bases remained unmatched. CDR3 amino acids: CASSIRTGQETQYF. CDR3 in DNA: TGTGCCAGCAGCATACGGACAGGCCAAGAGACCCAGTACTTC.

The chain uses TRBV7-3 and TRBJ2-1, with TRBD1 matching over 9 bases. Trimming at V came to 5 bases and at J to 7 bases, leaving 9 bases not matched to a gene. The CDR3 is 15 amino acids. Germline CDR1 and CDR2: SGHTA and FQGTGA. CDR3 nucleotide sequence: TGTGCCAGCAGCCCCACCGGGACAGGGTTGAATGAGCAGTTCTTC. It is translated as CASSPTGTGLNEQFF.

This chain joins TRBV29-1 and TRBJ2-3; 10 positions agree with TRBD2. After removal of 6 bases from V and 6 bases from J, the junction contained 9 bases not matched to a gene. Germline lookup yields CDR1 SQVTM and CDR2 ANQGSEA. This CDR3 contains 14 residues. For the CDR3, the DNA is TGCAGCGTGATGCTAGCGGGAGTCGAGGATACGCAGTATTTT. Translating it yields CSVMLAGVEDTQYF.

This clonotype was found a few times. This CDR3 is CASSEGPSYEQYF. DNA for the CDR3: TGTGCCAGCAGTGAAGGGCCCTCCTACGAGCAGTACTTC. The chain carries TRBV2 and TRBJ2-7; no reliable D call. The V end lost 1 base, the J end lost 0 bases, and 4 bases lay between the germline ends. The germline gives CDR1 SNHLY, CDR2 FYNNEI. This CDR3 has 13 amino acids.

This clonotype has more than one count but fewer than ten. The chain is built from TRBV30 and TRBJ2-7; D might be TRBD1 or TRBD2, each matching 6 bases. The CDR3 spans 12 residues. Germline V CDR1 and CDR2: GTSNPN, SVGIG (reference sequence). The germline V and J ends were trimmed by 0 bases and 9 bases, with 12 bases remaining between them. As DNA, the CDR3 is TGTGCCTGGAGTGTAGGCAGGGGAGGGCAGTACTTC. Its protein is CAWSVGRGGQYF.

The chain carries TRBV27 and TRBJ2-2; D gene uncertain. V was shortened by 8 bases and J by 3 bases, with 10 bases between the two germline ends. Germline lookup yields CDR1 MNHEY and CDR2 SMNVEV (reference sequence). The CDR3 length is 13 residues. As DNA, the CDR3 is TGTGCCAGCTCATGGATCGACACCGGGGAGCTGTTTTTT. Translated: CASSWIDTGELFF.

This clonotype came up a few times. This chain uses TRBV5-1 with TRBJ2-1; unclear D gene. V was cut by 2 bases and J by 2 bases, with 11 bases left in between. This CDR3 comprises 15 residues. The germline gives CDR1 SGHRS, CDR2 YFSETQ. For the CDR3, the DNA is TGCGCCAGCAGCTTTCACGAGAAGGCCTACAATGAGCAGTTCTTC. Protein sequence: CASSFHEKAYNEQFF.

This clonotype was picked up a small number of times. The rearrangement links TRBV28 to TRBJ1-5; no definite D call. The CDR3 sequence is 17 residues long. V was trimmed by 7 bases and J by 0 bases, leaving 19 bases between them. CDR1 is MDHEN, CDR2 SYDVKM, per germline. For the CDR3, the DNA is TGTGCCAGCACCTCTAGCGGCAGTATCTATAGCAATCAGCCCCAGCATTTT. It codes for CASTSSGSIYSNQPQHF.

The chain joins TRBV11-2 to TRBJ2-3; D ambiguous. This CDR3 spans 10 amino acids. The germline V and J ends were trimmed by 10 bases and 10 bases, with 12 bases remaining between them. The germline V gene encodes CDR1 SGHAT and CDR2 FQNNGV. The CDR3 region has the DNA TGTGCCACCTCTAAGGACCCGCAGTATTTT. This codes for CATSKDPQYF.

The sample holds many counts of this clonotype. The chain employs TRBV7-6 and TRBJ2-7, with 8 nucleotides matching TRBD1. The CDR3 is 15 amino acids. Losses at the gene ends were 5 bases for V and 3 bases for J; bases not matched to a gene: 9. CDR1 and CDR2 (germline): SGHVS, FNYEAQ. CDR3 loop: CASSPQGTGLYEQYF. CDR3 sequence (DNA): TGTGCCAGCAGCCCCCAAGGGACAGGACTCTACGAGCAGTACTTC.

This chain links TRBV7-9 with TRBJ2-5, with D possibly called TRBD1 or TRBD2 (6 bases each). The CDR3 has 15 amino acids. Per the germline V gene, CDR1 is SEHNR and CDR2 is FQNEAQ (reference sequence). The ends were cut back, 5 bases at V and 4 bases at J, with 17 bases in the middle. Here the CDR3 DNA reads TGTGCCAGCAGCCTCAACCTCAGGGGAGGAGAGACCCAGTACTTC. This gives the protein CASSLNLRGGETQYF.

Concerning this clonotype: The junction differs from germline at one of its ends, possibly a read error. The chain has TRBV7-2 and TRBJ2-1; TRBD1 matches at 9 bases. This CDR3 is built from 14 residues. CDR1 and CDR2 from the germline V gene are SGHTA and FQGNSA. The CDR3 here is CACSLDRGNNEQFF. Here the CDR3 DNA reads TGTGCCTGCAGCTTGGACAGGGGCAACAATGAGCAGTTCTTC.

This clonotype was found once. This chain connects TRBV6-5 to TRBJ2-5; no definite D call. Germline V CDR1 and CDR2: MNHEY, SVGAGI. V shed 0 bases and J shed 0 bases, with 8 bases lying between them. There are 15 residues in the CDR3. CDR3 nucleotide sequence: TGTGCCAGCAGTTACTCTTGGGGAAACCAAGAGACCCAGTACTTC. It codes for CASSYSWGNQETQYF.

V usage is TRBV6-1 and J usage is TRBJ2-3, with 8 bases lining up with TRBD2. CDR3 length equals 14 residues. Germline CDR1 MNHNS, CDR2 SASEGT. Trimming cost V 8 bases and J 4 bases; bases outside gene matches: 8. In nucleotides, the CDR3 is TGTGCCAGCTTCTCGGGGGGGGTCGCAGATACGCAGTATTTT. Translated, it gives CASFSGGVADTQYF.

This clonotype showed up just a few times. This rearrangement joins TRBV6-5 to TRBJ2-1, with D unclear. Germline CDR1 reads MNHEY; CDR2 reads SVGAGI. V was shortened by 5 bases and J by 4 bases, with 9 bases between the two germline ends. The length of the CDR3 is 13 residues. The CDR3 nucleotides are TGTGCCAGCAGTAGACTGAGATACAATGAGCAGTTCTTC. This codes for CASSRLRYNEQFF.